This T cell receptor (beta chain) was sequenced during a study of blood T cell repertoires in COVID-19. About the study: T cells, B-cell-depleted T cells, or PBMCs provided the cDNA or gDNA that served as material.

Germline V gene data show CDR1 as SGHRS and CDR2 as YFSETQ. CDR3 size: 13 residues. The V end was cut by 0 bases, the J end by 3 bases, with 6 bases between. This clone was seen a few times. Sequencing was performed with immunoSEQ multiplex PCR; in TCRdb, only in-frame clones are kept and a portion is missing. The sample lists roughly 58,000 clones, under 80% occurring once. Enrolled through a virtual design, the participants were between roughly 18 and 90 years of age and came from around 25 US areas. This chain links TRBV5-1 with TRBJ1-1; no clear D. Material: PBMCs or T cells enriched from blood (not recorded which). The TCR comes from a woman in her sixties or seventies who had been exposed to COVID-19. CDR3 nucleotide sequence: TGCGCCAGCAGCTTGGGACAAGACACTGAAGCTTTCTTT. Residues: CASSLGQDTEAFF.